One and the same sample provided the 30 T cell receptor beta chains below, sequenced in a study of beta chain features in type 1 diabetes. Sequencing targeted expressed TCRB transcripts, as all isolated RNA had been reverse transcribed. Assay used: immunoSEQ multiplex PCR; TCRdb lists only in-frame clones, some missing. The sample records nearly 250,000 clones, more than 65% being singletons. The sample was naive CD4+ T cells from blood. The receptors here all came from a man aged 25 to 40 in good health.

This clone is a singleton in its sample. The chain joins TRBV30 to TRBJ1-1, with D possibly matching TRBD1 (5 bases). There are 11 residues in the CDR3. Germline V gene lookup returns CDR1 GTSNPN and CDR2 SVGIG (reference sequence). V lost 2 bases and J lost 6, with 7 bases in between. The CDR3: CAWSRGPEAFF. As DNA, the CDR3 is TGTGCCTGGAGTCGGGGCCCTGAAGCTTTCTTT.

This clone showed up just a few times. CDR3 sequence reads: CAWSGLTGTLPQFF. CDR3 in DNA: TGTGCCTGGAGCGGGTTGACGGGAACTCTTCCACAGTTCTTC. The V and J genes are TRBV30 and TRBJ2-1, with D perhaps matching TRBD2 (5 bases). Germline lookup yields CDR1 GTSNPN and CDR2 SVGIG (reference sequence). Trimming pared 3 bases from V and 13 bases from J, leaving 22 bases between. CDR3 length: 14 amino acids.

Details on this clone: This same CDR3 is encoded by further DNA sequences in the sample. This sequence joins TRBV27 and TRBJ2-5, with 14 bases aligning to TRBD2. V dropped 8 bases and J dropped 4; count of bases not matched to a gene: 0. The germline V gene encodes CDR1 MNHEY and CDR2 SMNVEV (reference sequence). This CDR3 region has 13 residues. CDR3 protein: CASGLAGGETQYF. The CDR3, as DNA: TGTGCCAGCGGACTAGCGGGAGGAGAGACCCAGTACTTC.

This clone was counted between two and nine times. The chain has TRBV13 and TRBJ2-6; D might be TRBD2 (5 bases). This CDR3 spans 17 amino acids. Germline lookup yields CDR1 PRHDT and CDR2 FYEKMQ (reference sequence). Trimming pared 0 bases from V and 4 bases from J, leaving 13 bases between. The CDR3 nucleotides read TGTGCCAGCAGCTTAGGCCCTGGAGGCTCCGGGGCCAACGTCCTGACTTTC. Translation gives CASSLGPGGSGANVLTF.

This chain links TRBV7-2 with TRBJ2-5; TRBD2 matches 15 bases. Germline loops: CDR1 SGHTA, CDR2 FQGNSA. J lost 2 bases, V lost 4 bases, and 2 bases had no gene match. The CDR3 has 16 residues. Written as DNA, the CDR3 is TGTGCCAGCAGCTCGGGACTAGCGGGAGGACAAGAGACCCAGTACTTC. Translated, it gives CASSSGLAGGQETQYF.

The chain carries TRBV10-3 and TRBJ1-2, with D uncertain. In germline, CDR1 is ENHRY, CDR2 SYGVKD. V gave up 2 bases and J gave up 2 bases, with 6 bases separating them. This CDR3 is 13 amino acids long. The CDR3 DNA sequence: TGTGCCATCAGTGAGGCGGGGAACTATGGCTACACCTTC. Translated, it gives CAISEAGNYGYTF.

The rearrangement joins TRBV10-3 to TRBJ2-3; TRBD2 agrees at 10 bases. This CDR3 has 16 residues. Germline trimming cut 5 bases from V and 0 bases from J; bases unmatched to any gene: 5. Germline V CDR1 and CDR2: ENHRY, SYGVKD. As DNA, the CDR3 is TGTGCCATCAGTTGGACTAGCGGACCTAGCACAGATACGCAGTATTTT. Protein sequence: CAISWTSGPSTDTQYF.

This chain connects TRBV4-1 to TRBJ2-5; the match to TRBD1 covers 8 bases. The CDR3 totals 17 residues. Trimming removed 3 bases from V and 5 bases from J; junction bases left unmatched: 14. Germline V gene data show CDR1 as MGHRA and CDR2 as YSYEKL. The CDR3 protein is CASSQAHDRGPRETQYF. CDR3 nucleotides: TGCGCCAGCAGCCAGGCGCATGACAGGGGACCCCGGGAGACCCAGTACTTC.

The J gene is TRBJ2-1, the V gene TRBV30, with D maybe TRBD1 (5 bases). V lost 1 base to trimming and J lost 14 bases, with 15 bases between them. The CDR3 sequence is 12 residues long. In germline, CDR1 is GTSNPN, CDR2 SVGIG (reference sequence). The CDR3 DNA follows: TGTGCCTGGAGTGCCCCAGGGCAGGGCGAGTTCTTC. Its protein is CAWSAPGQGEFF.

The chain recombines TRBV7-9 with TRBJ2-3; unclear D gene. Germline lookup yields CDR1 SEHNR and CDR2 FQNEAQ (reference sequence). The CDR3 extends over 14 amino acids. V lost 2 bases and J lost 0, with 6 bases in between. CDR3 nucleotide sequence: TGTGCCAGCAGCTTACTGACTAGCACAGATACGCAGTATTTT. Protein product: CASSLLTSTDTQYF. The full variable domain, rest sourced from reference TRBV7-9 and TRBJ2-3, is DTGVSQNPRHKITKRGQNVTFRCDPISEHNRLYWYRQTLGQGPEFLTYFQNEAQLEKSRLLSDRFSAERPKGSFSTLEIQRTEQGDSAMYLCASSLLTSTDTQYFGPGTRLTVL.

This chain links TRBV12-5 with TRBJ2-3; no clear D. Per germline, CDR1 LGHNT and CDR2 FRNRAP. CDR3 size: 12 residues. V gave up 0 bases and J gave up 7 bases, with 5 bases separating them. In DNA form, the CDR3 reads TGTGCTAGTGGTTTGGTATCGAATACGCAGTATTTT. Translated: CASGLVSNTQYF.

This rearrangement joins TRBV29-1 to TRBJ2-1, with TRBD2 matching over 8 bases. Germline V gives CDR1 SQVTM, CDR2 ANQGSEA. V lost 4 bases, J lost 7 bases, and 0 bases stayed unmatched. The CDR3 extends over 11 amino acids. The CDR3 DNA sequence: TGCAGCGTTGCGGGGGGGAATGAGCAGTTCTTC. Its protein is CSVAGGNEQFF.

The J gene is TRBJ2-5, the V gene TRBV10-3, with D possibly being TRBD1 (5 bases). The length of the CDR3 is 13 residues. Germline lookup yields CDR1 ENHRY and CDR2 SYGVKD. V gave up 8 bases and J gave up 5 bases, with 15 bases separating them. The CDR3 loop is CAIGARVGETQYF. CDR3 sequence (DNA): TGTGCCATCGGCGCCAGGGTAGGGGAGACCCAGTACTTC.

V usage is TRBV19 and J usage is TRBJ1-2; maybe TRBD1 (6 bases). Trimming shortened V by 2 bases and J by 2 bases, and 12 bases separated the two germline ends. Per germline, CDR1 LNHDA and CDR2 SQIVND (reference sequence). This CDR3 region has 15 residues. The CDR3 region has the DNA TGTGCCAGTAGTATACCGGGGACAACCAACTATGGCTACACCTTC. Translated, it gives CASSIPGTTNYGYTF.

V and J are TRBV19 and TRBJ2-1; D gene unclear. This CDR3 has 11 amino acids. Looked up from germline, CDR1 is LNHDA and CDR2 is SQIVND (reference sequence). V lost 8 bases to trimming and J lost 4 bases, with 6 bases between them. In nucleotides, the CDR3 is TGTGCCAGTGAAGGTTACAATGAGCAGTTCTTC. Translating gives CASEGYNEQFF.

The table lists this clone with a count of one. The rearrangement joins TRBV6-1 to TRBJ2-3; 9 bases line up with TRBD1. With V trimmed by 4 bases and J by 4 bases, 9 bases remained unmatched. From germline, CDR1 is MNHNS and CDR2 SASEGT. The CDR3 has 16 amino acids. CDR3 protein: CASSARGQGNADTQYF. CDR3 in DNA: TGTGCCAGCAGTGCCCGCGGACAGGGGAACGCAGATACGCAGTATTTT.

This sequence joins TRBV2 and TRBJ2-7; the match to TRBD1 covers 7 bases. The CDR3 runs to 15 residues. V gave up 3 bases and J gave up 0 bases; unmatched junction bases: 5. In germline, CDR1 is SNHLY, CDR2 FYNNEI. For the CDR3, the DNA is TGTGCCAGCAGTGATCCGGACAGGCTCTCCTACGAGCAGTACTTC. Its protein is CASSDPDRLSYEQYF.

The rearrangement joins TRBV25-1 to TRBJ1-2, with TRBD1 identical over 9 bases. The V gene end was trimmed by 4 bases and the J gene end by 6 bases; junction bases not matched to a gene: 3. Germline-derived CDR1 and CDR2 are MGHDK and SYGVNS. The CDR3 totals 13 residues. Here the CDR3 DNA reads TGTGCCAGCAGTGTCGGACAGGGGAATGGCTACACCTTC. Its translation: CASSVGQGNGYTF.

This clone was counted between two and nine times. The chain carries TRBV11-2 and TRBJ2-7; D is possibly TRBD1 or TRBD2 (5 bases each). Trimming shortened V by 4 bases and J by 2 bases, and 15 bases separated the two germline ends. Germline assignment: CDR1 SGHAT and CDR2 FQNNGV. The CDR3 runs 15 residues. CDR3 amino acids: CASSSRGEVTYEQYF. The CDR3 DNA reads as TGTGCCAGCAGCTCCCGGGGCGAGGTTACCTACGAGCAGTACTTC.

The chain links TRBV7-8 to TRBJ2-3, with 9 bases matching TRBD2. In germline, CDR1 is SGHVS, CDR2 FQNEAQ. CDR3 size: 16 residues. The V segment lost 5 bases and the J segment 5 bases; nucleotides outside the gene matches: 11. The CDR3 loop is CASSPDAGGPVDTQYF. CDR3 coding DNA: TGTGCCAGCAGCCCCGACGCGGGAGGGCCGGTAGATACGCAGTATTTT. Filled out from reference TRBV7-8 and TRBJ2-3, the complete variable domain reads GAGVSQSPRYKVAKRGQDVALRCDPISGHVSLFWYQQALGQGPEFLTYFQNEAQLDKSGLPSDRFFAERPEGSVSTLKIQRTQQEDSAVYLCASSPDAGGPVDTQYFGPGTRLTVL.

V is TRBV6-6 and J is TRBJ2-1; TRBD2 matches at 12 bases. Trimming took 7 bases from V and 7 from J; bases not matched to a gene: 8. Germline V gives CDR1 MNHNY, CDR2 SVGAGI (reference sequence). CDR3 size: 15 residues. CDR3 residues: CASIKTSGSMNEQFF. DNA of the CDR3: TGTGCCAGCATTAAGACTAGCGGGAGTATGAATGAGCAGTTCTTC.

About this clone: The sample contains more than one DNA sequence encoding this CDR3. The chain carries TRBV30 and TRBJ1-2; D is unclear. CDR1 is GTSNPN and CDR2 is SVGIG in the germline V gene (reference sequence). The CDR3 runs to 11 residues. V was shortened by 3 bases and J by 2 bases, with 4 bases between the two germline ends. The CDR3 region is CAWSGNYGYTF. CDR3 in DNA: TGTGCCTGGAGCGGGAACTATGGCTACACCTTC.

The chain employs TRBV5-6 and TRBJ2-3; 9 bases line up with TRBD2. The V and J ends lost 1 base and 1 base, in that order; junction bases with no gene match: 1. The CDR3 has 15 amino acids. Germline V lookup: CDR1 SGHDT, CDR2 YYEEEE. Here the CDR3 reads CASSLIAGGTDTQYF. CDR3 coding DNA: TGTGCCAGCAGCTTGATAGCGGGGGGCACAGATACGCAGTATTTT.

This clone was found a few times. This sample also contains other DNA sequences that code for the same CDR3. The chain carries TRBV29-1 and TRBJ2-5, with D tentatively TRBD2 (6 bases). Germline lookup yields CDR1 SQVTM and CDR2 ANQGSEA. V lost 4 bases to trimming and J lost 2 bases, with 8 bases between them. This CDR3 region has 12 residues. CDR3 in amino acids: CSVAAGQETQYF. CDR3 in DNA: TGCAGCGTTGCGGCGGGGCAAGAGACCCAGTACTTC.

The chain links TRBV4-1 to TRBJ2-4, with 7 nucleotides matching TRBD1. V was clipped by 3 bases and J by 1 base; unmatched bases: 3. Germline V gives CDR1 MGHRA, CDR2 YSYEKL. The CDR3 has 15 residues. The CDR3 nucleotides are TGCGCCAGCAGCCACGACAGGGTGGCCAAAAACATTCAGTACTTC. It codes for CASSHDRVAKNIQYF.

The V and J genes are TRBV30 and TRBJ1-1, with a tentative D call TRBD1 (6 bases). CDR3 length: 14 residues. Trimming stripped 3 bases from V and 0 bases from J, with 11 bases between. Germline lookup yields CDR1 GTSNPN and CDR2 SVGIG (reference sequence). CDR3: CAWSRDTMNTEAFF. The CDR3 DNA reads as TGTGCCTGGAGCAGGGACACCATGAACACTGAAGCTTTCTTT.

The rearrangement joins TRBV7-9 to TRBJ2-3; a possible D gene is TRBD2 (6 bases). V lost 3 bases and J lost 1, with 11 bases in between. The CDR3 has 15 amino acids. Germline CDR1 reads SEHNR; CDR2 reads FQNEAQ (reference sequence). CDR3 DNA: TGTGCCAGCAGCTTCATCGGGGGAGGCACAGATACGCAGTATTTT. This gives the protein CASSFIGGGTDTQYF.

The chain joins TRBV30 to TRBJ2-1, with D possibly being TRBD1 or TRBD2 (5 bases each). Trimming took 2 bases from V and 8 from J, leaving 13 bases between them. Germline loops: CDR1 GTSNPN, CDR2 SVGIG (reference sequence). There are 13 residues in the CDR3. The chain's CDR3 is CAWSRWDGDEQFF. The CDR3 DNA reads TGTGCCTGGAGTCGTTGGGACGGGGATGAGCAGTTCTTC.

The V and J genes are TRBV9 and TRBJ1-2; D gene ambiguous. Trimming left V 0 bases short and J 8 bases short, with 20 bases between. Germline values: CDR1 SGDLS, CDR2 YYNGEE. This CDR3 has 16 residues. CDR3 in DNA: TGTGCCAGCAGCGTAGATTCTGGGATCAGTGCGGGAGGCTACACCTTC. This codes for CASSVDSGISAGGYTF.

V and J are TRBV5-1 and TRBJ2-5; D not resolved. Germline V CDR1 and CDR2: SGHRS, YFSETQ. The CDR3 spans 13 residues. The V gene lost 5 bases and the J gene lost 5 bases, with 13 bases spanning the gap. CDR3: CASRPSPTETQYF. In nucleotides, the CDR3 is TGCGCCAGCAGGCCATCACCTACGGAGACCCAGTACTTC.